A selection of T cell receptor beta chains follows, all from one sample in a study of blood T cell repertoires in COVID-19. Generated by immunoSEQ multiplex PCR, the TCRdb table keeps only in-frame clones and is missing some. The sample has fewer than 300,000 clones, approximately 82% seen once. Sequencing was performed on peripheral blood. These receptors came from a woman aged 70-85 years with active or convalescent COVID-19. Both conserved end residues are part of each CDR3. Fields, in order: V gene, J gene, CDR3 length, D gene, clone size, CDR3 DNA, CDR3 protein. The D gene is left open where the match is weak. Only some rows state a clone size, as once, few, many or a class for expanded clones.

V: TRBV19; J: TRBJ1-5; length: 17; D: TRBD1; size: NA; DNA: TGTGCCAGTAGTAGGGGACAGGGCCTGAACTTGGGCCAGCCCCAGCATTTT; CDR3: CASSRGQGLNLGQPQHF
V: TRBV13; J: TRBJ2-3; length: 16; D: NA; size: NA; DNA: TGTGCCAGCAGCTTACTCAGGGGTTTTATCGCAGATACGCAGTATTTT; CDR3: CASSLLRGFIADTQYF
V: TRBV18; J: TRBJ1-5; length: 15; D: TRBD1; size: NA; DNA: TGTGCCAGCTCACGGTTGGGACAGTCCAATCAGCCCCAGCATTTT; CDR3: CASSRLGQSNQPQHF
V: TRBV10-3; J: TRBJ1-2; length: 13; D: TRBD1; size: NA; DNA: TGTGCCATCAGTGACAACAGGGGATATGGCTACACCTTC; CDR3: CAISDNRGYGYTF
V: TRBV9; J: TRBJ2-3; length: 15; D: NA; size: NA; DNA: TGTGCCAGCAGCGTAGGCGGGGCCCAGCTGGATACGCAGTATTTT; CDR3: CASSVGGAQLDTQYF
V: TRBV16; J: TRBJ2-7; length: 15; D: NA; size: NA; DNA: TGTGCCAGCAGCCAATCAGGAGGGAGTCTCTACGAGCAGTACTTC; CDR3: CASSQSGGSLYEQYF
V: TRBV21-1; J: TRBJ2-1; length: 15; D: NA; size: NA; DNA: TGTGCCAGCAGCAAAGATCTAGCGGCGTACAATGAGCAGTTCTTC; CDR3: CASSKDLAAYNEQFF
V: TRBV7-2; J: TRBJ2-7; length: 13; D: NA; size: NA; DNA: TGTGCCAGCAGCCCCGGGGGGCCCCACGAGCAGTACTTC; CDR3: CASSPGGPHEQYF
V: TRBV19; J: TRBJ1-4; length: 15; D: NA; size: NA; DNA: TGTGCCAGTCGCCTCCTCTCGGCAACTAATGAAAAACTGTTTTTT; CDR3: CASRLLSATNEKLFF
V: TRBV5-4; J: TRBJ2-3; length: 14; D: TRBD2; size: NA; DNA: TGTGCCAGCAGCCGCGGGGGAATTGCAGATACGCAGTATTTT; CDR3: CASSRGGIADTQYF
V: TRBV11-3; J: TRBJ2-7; length: 12; D: TRBD2; size: NA; DNA: TGTGCCAGCGCCGGGCCGGGGGGGGAGCAGTACTTC; CDR3: CASAGPGGEQYF
V: TRBV2; J: TRBJ2-7; length: 14; D: NA; size: NA; DNA: TGTGCCAGCAGTGAGACTGCAGCCCCCTACGAGCAGTACTTC; CDR3: CASSETAAPYEQYF
V: TRBV6-4; J: TRBJ2-2; length: 18; D: TRBD1; size: NA; DNA: TGTGCCAGCAGTGACTCTTACTTGGGGACAGTGAACACCGGGGAGCTGTTTTTT; CDR3: CASSDSYLGTVNTGELFF
V: TRBV27; J: TRBJ1-5; length: 17; D: NA; size: few; DNA: TGTGCCAGCAGTCCAAGAATTTGGGGGGGCGGCAATCAGCCCCAGCATTTT; CDR3: CASSPRIWGGGNQPQHF
V: TRBV6-5; J: TRBJ2-7; length: 14; D: NA; size: NA; DNA: TGTGCCAGCAGTTCCGGGAGCCCCCCCGCCGAGCAGTACTTC; CDR3: CASSSGSPPAEQYF
V: TRBV28; J: TRBJ2-7; length: 13; D: TRBD2; size: NA; DNA: TGTGCCAGCTTGGGACTAGCGCCTTACGAGCAGTACTTC; CDR3: CASLGLAPYEQYF
V: TRBV12-5; J: TRBJ2-5; length: 14; D: TRBD1; size: NA; DNA: TGTGCTAGTGGCACGGGACAGGGCCAAGAGACCCAGTACTTC; CDR3: CASGTGQGQETQYF